This is a list of T cell receptor beta chains from one sample in a study. Sequencing used immunoSEQ multiplex PCR; TCRdb keeps in-frame clones, though not all of them. The table lists 68,000 or so clones, around 93% of them singletons. The sequenced sample consisted of PBMCs. The receptors derive from a man aged 35-49 years with rheumatoid arthritis. Both conserved end residues are part of each CDR3. Fields, in order: V gene, J gene, D gene, CDR3 DNA, CDR3 protein. The D gene is left open where the match is weak.

>TRBV9|TRBJ1-1|.
TGTGCCAGCAGCGTAAGTGTGAACACTGAAGCTTTCTTT
CASSVSVNTEAFF
>TRBV28|TRBJ1-4|.
TGTGCCAGCAGTTTCCCCCTATCCGGGACAACTAATGAAAAACTGTTTTTT
CASSFPLSGTTNEKLFF
>TRBV7-9|TRBJ2-5|.
TGTGCCAGCAGCTTAGTCGAGGGCAGCCAAGAGACCCAGTACTTC
CASSLVEGSQETQYF
>TRBV19|TRBJ2-2|TRBD1
TGTGCCAGTAGTATAGTCGGGACAGGGTCCACTCAGAACACCGGGGAGCTGTTTTTT
CASSIVGTGSTQNTGELFF
>TRBV12-5|TRBJ2-1|.
TGTGCTAGTGGTTTGGCAGGGGGGTTATACAATGAGCAGTTCTTC
CASGLAGGLYNEQFF
>TRBV4-3|TRBJ2-7|.
TGCGCCAGCAGCCAAGACCACGAGCAGTACTTC
CASSQDHEQYF
>TRBV7-8|TRBJ2-3|.
TGTGCCAGCAGCTTAGTTGCGCGTATGGCAGATACGCAGTATTTT
CASSLVARMADTQYF
>TRBV28|TRBJ2-2|.
TGTGCCAGCAGTTTGGGAGGATTTAACACCGGGGAGCTGTTTTTT
CASSLGGFNTGELFF
>TRBV4-1|TRBJ2-1|.
TGCGCCAGCAGCCAAGGGGAGGCCTCCTACAATGAGCAGTTCTTC
CASSQGEASYNEQFF
>TRBV19|TRBJ2-6|.
TGTGCCAGTAGTATAGGGACGTTCCGCTCTGGGGCCAACGTCCTGACTTTC
CASSIGTFRSGANVLTF
>TRBV4-3|TRBJ2-3|TRBD2
TGCGCCAGCAGCCAAGGCGGCCTAGCGGGGGTCGAGGATACGCAGTATTTT
CASSQGGLAGVEDTQYF